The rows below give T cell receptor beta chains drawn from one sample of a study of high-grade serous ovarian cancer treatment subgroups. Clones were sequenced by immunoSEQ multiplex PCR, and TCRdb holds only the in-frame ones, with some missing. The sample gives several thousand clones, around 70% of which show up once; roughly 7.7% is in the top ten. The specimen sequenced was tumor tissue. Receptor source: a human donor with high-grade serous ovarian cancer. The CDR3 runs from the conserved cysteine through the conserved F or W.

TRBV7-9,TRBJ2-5,CASSLATGLQETQYF
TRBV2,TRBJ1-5,CASIGGPNQPQHF
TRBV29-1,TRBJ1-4,CSVAGIPGANEKLFF
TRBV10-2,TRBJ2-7,CASTQLAGRAYEQYF
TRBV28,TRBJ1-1,CASSPFTGTREGEAFF
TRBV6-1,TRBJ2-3,CASSAMGADTQYF
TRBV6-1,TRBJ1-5,CASLHNSNQPQHF
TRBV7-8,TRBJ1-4,CASSSTEGREKLFF
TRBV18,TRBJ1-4,CASSPLRQETNEKLFF
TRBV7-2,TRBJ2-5,CASSVGQTETQYF
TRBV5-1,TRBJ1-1,CASSLIGTGAEGAFF
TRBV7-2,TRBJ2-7,CASSRAGLGSEQYF
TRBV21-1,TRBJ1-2,CASSMKGQGYGYTF
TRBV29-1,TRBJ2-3,CSVEPQGQLWDTQYF
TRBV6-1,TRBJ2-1,CASSEEAHDNEQFF
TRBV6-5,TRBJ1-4,CASSYNSGANEKLFF
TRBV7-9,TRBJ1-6,CASSPSRQLYNSPLHF
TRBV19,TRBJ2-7,CASRLSGSSYEQYF
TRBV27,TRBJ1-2,CASSLMRQGANYGYTF
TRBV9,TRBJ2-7,CASSDGLAGGEQYF
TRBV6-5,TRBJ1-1,CASSILRDSEAFF
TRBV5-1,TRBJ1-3,CASSSGASGNTIYF
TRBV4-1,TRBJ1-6,CASSPAQNSPLHF
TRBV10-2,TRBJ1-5,CASSPLSNQPQHF
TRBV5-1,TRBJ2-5,CASSLDLETQYF
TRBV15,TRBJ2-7,CATSRDNRELSSF
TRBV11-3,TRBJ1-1,CASSLGTTEAFF
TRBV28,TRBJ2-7,CASSSASGRENYEQYF
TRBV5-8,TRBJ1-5,CASSATGAPNQPQHF
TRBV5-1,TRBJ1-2,CASSLVLPGLAGYGYTF
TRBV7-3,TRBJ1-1,CASSLRHRGEAFF
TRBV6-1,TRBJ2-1,CASTGLSVGNEQFF
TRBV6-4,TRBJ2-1,CASRHQGATEQFF
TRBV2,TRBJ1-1,CASMRGGQVNTEAFF
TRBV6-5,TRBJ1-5,CASSYSRGNQPQHF
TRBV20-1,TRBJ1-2,CSALDSGYTF
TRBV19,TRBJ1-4,CASATSREEKLFF
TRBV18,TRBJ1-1,CASSPRSRQPNTEAFF
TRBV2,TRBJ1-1,CASTYGNTEAFF
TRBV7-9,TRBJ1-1,CASSQPGQPYFF
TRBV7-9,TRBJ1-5,CASSLGQGNQPQHF
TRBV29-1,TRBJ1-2,CSVEEDEGIYGYTF
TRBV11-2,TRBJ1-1,CASSHMTGGKTEAFF
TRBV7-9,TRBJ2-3,CASSPTSFTDTQYF
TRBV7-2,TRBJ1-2,CASSLGGNYGYTF
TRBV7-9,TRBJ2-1,CASSFLAGTGYEQFF